Shown below are 11 T cell receptor beta chains from a single sample sequenced in a study of T cells in Graves' hyperthyroidism and ophthalmopathy. Amplification yielded TCR beta CDR3 regions, with RNA transcripts as the source. A first-round RT-PCR of the TCR CDR3 used the HTBI primer set. TCRdb ran MiXCR on the multiplex PCR reads and lists one entry per CDR3 protein. The table includes fewer than 850,000 distinct CDR3 sequences, 17% detected once. Sequenced input: blood. Receptor source: a man aged 50-60 years with Graves' hyperthyroidism.

Turning to this clonotype: A read error may account for a junction end that differs from germline. V gene TRBV7-2 combines with J gene TRBJ2-3; 12 bases fit TRBD2. The CDR3 is 15 residues long. Looked up from germline, CDR1 is SGHTA and CDR2 is FQGNSA. The CDR3 nucleotides read TGTGTCAGCAGCTTTGCTAGCGGGAGGGGAGATACGCAGTATTTT. It specifies CVSSFASGRGDTQYF.

This clonotype was counted at least ten times. This chain links TRBV28 with TRBJ1-2, with no clear D. The germline CDR1 and CDR2 sequences are MDHEN and SYDVKM. The CDR3 totals 13 residues. Trimming left V 3 bases short and J 8 bases short, with 13 bases between. The CDR3 DNA sequence: TGTGCCAGCAGTTTCGACGGGCGACGGGGCTACACCTTC. Residues: CASSFDGRRGYTF.

The chain combines TRBV5-6 with TRBJ1-1; unclear D gene. Germline assignment: CDR1 SGHDT and CDR2 YYEEEE. V was shortened by 4 bases and J by 2 bases, with 12 bases between the two germline ends. This CDR3 region has 14 residues. The CDR3 bases are TGTGCCAGCAGCAGCCGGGCCAAAAACACTGAAGCTTTCTTT. Translated: CASSSRAKNTEAFF.

In this sample, this clonotype turned up many times. The genes are TRBV6-5 and TRBJ1-1, with a weak D call TRBD1 (5 bases). CDR1 is MNHEY and CDR2 is SVGAGI in the germline V gene. The CDR3 runs to 14 residues. The germline V and J ends were trimmed by 2 bases and 4 bases, with 11 bases remaining between them. The CDR3, as DNA: TGTGCCAGCAGTTACGCAGGGTTCGGCACTGAAGCTTTCTTT. It codes for CASSYAGFGTEAFF.

This clonotype was seen a single time. The chain is built from TRBV27 and TRBJ2-7; D ambiguous. Trimming cost V 6 bases and J 2 bases, with 11 bases left between them. The CDR3 length is 13 residues. Germline assignment: CDR1 MNHEY and CDR2 SMNVEV (reference sequence). The CDR3 here is CASRLQLTYEQYF. In DNA, the CDR3 is TGTGCCAGCAGGCTCCAGTTAACCTACGAGCAGTACTTC.

This clonotype was counted ten times or more. The V and J genes are TRBV20-1 and TRBJ2-1; TRBD2 aligns across 8 bases. From germline, CDR1 is DFQATT and CDR2 SNEGSKA (reference sequence). CDR3 length equals 15 residues. With 5 bases clipped from V and 6 bases from J, the junction kept 12 bases outside the gene matches. The CDR3 spells CSALNPGLVSNEQFF. CDR3 nucleotides: TGCAGTGCTCTCAACCCGGGACTAGTGTCCAATGAGCAGTTCTTC.

V and J are TRBV5-1 and TRBJ2-3, with TRBD2 identical over 7 bases. The CDR3 has 14 amino acids. The trim removed 6 bases at V and 1 base at J, leaving 5 bases unmatched. Germline CDR1 and CDR2: SGHRS and YFSETQ. CDR3 protein: CASTPGGGTDTQYF. The DNA for the CDR3 is TGCGCCAGCACTCCGGGAGGAGGCACAGATACGCAGTATTTT.

This clonotype occurred a few times. V usage is TRBV11-3 and J usage is TRBJ2-1; D is possibly TRBD2 (6 bases). Trimming shortened V by 0 bases and J by 4 bases, and 10 bases separated the two germline ends. The CDR3 totals 15 residues. The germline gives CDR1 SGHNT, CDR2 YENEEA. The CDR3 DNA follows: TGTGCCAGCAGCTTAGATCCCCGGGAGTACAATGAGCAGTTCTTC. This sequence encodes CASSLDPREYNEQFF.

The V and J genes are TRBV29-1 and TRBJ1-5, with unresolved D. The CDR3 contains 13 residues. Germline assignment: CDR1 SQVTM and CDR2 ANQGSEA. The V and J ends lost 6 bases and 3 bases respectively, with 12 bases between them. CDR3 coding DNA: TGCAGCGTCTCGGACGGCCTCAATCAGCCCCAGCATTTT. Translating it yields CSVSDGLNQPQHF. The whole variable domain, filled in from reference TRBV29-1 and TRBJ1-5, reads SAVISQKPSRDICQRGTSLTIQCQVDSQVTMMFWYRQQPGQSLTLIATANQGSEATYESGFVIDKFPISRPNLTFSTLTVSNMSPEDSSIYLCSVSDGLNQPQHFGDGTRLSIL.

The chain combines TRBV12-3 or TRBV12-4 with TRBJ2-7; perhaps D is TRBD1 or TRBD2 (5 bases each). The V end was cut by 2 bases, the J end by 6 bases, with 20 bases between. The CDR3 is made up of 16 amino acids. The CDR3 region has the DNA TGTGCCAGCAGTTTAAATCCGGGGCGGCTTTTTTGCGAGCAGTACTTC. As protein: CASSLNPGRLFCEQYF.

This clonotype appeared a few times. The chain employs TRBV18 and TRBJ2-7; 7 bases map to TRBD1. There are 14 residues in the CDR3. Germline V gives CDR1 KGHSH, CDR2 LQKENI. Trimming removed 2 bases from V and 5 bases from J; junction bases left unmatched: 6. CDR3 sequence reads: CASSPTRGQNEQYF. The CDR3 bases are TGTGCCAGCTCACCAACAAGGGGGCAAAACGAGCAGTACTTC.